These 24 T cell receptor delta chains originate from one sample sequenced in a study of human gamma delta and Vdelta1 T cells. TCRdb applied CATT to the PCR reads for clone calling. The sample holds some 13,000 delta-chain clones; under 55% are singletons and the top ten take over 1.2%. No antigen has been identified for these receptors. Sequenced: Vdelta1 gamma-delta T cells from blood grown in culture (DOT cells). The receptors were gathered from a human donor in good health.

This clone was seen just once. The gene calls are TRDV1 and TRDJ1, with D hard to call. CDR3 size: 17 residues. CDR1 TSWWSYY and CDR2 QGS come from the germline V gene. With 1 base removed from V and 0 bases from J, the gap between germline ends came to 15 bases. The CDR3 sequence: CALGERYLRQNTDKLIF. Written as DNA, the CDR3 is TGTGCTCTTGGGGAACGCTATCTCCGACAAAACACCGATAAACTCATCTTT.

The rearrangement uses TRDV1 and TRDJ1, with 7 bases that match TRDD3. This CDR3 is 19 amino acids long. Germline V gene data show CDR1 as TSWWSYY and CDR2 as QGS. Trimming cost V 2 bases and J 0 bases; bases outside gene matches: 15. CDR3 coding DNA: TGTGCTCTTGGGGAATTGGAGGTGCACTGGGGTAAACACACCGATAAACTCATCTTT. This translates into CALGELEVHWGKHTDKLIF.

The chain carries TRDV1 and TRDJ1; TRDD3 is a possible D gene (6 bases). In germline, CDR1 is TSWWSYY, CDR2 QGS. V was trimmed by 3 bases and J by 2 bases, leaving 19 bases between them. The length of the CDR3 is 17 residues. The CDR3 DNA sequence: TGTGCTCTTGGGGACCGACGGTGGGGATGGGAGACCGATAAACTCATCTTT. Protein sequence: CALGDRRWGWETDKLIF.

The chain employs TRDV1 and TRDJ1; D is possibly TRDD2 or TRDD3 (6 bases each). Germline CDR1 TSWWSYY, CDR2 QGS. This CDR3 comprises 23 residues. Trimming took off 4 bases at V and 3 bases at J, with 39 bases between the two ends. The CDR3 region has the DNA TGTGCTCTTGGGGGGGCACTCCAGGTGGTCCTACTCTCTGGGGACTTACGACCCGATAAACTCATCTTT. Residues: CALGGALQVVLLSGDLRPDKLIF.

The V gene is TRDV1, the J gene TRDJ1; the match to TRDD3 covers 13 bases. The V segment lost 4 bases and the J segment 10 bases; nucleotides outside the gene matches: 30. There are 22 residues in the CDR3. Per the germline V gene, CDR1 is TSWWSYY and CDR2 is QGS. The CDR3 nucleotides read TGTGCTCTTGGGGGGAGACGAGGACCTAGCTTTTTACTGGGGGATACGCGAGTCCCACTCATCTTT. Encoded protein: CALGGRRGPSFLLGDTRVPLIF.

As concerns this clone: Germline and junction disagree at one end, which may indicate a read error. The rearrangement links TRDV1 to TRDJ3; TRDD3 matches 7 bases. The CDR3 has 20 amino acids. Germline lookup yields CDR1 TSWWSYY and CDR2 QGS. This CDR3 reads CALGDHLLGGDTWDTRQMFF. The CDR3 DNA reads as TGTGCCCTTGGGGATCACCTCCTCGGAGGGGATACCTGGGACACCCGACAGATGTTTTTC.

The rearrangement uses TRDV1 and TRDJ1; no clear D. The V end lost 1 base, the J end lost 0 bases, and 27 bases lay between the germline ends. Germline V gene sequence: CDR1 TSWWSYY, CDR2 QGS. The CDR3 length is 21 residues. CDR3 coding DNA: TGTGCTCTTGGGGAACGCCAGGGCCACGTGAACGACGAGGCTTACACCGATAAACTCATCTTT. As protein: CALGERQGHVNDEAYTDKLIF.

This sequence joins TRDV1 and TRDJ1; 12 bases fit TRDD3. Germline CDR1 is TSWWSYY and CDR2 is QGS. V shed 4 bases, J shed 2 bases, and the junction held 23 bases outside the gene matches. The CDR3 runs 22 residues. The CDR3 bases are TGTGCTCTTGGGGTCGTATCCTACCCCGCGGCACTGGGGGATACCCGAACCGATAAACTCATCTTT. Its protein product is CALGVVSYPAALGDTRTDKLIF.

The table lists this clone with a few counts. The gene calls are TRDV1 and TRDJ2, with 11 bases that match TRDD3. V shed 0 bases, J shed 0 bases, and the junction held 39 bases outside the gene matches. CDR1 and CDR2 from the germline V gene are TSWWSYY and QGS. The CDR3 sequence is 30 residues long. CDR3 protein: CALGELTSQEAYESYWYWGIKQPLTAQLFF. In DNA form, the CDR3 reads TGTGCTCTTGGGGAACTAACTTCCCAAGAAGCCTACGAATCGTACTGGTACTGGGGGATAAAGCAACCTTTGACAGCACAACTCTTCTTT.

The chain carries TRDV1 and TRDJ1, with D tentatively TRDD3 (6 bases). This CDR3 has 17 amino acids. The germline gives CDR1 TSWWSYY, CDR2 QGS. Trimming cost V 3 bases and J 0 bases, with 17 bases left between them. CDR3 amino acids: CALGDSIGGPNTDKLIF. The CDR3 nucleotides read TGTGCTCTTGGGGACTCAATCGGGGGACCCAACACCGATAAACTCATCTTT.

This clone occurred a few times. This sequence joins TRDV1 and TRDJ1; 11 nucleotides align to TRDD3. Germline V CDR1 and CDR2: TSWWSYY, QGS. The J segment lost 5 bases and the V segment lost 3 bases, leaving 23 bases of the junction unmatched. CDR3 size: 21 residues. CDR3 nucleotide sequence: TGTGCTCTTGGGGAGGTGCCCCCGAGGGGTATGGGGGATACGCGGACGGATAAACTCATCTTT. Translation gives CALGEVPPRGMGDTRTDKLIF.

The chain is built from TRAV36/DV7 and TRDJ1, with 10 bases identical to TRDD3. CDR1 and CDR2 from the germline V gene are VTNFRS and LTSSGIE (reference sequence). This CDR3 region has 20 residues. The V segment lost 5 bases and the J segment 1 base; nucleotides outside the gene matches: 23. DNA for the CDR3: TGTGCTGTTATCCCTACTGAACCGAAGGGGGATACGCGGGGCACCGATAAACTCATCTTT. Its protein is CAVIPTEPKGDTRGTDKLIF.

This clone was counted only a few times. The chain links TRDV1 to TRDJ1; 10 bases map to TRDD3. The CDR3 spans 23 residues. V gave up 0 bases and J gave up 6 bases; unmatched junction bases: 28. Germline-derived CDR1 and CDR2 are TSWWSYY and QGS. The CDR3 spells CALGELPAPSGGYSRYLLNKLIF. In DNA, the CDR3 is TGTGCTCTTGGGGAACTCCCTGCACCTAGTGGGGGATACTCCCGTTATCTCCTAAATAAACTCATCTTT.

The chain combines TRDV1 with TRDJ1; D might be TRDD2 or TRDD3, each matching 7 bases. The CDR3 consists of 17 residues. CDR1 and CDR2 from the germline V gene are TSWWSYY and QGS. V was clipped by 0 bases and J by 5 bases, with 19 bases between them. CDR3 sequence: CALGELSYVLLGDKLIF. CDR3 nucleotide sequence: TGTGCTCTTGGGGAACTTTCCTACGTTCTACTGGGGGATAAACTCATCTTT.

The gene calls are TRDV1 and TRDJ1; TRDD2 matches at 7 bases. From germline, CDR1 is TSWWSYY and CDR2 QGS. The CDR3 runs to 19 residues. The V and J ends lost 4 bases and 0 bases, in that order; junction bases with no gene match: 17. Written as DNA, the CDR3 is TGTGCTCTTGGGGTCCCCGGCCTTCCTGACGCCGATTACACCGATAAACTCATCTTT. This translates into CALGVPGLPDADYTDKLIF.

The rearrangement joins TRDV1 to TRDJ1, with 10 nucleotides matching TRDD3. Germline CDR1 is TSWWSYY and CDR2 is QGS. V lost 0 bases, J lost 1 base, and 17 bases stayed unmatched. The CDR3 is 21 residues long. The CDR3 loop reads CALGELFPTVGGYSGTDKLIF. The DNA for the CDR3 is TGTGCTCTTGGGGAACTCTTTCCTACGGTTGGGGGATACTCGGGCACCGATAAACTCATCTTT.

The chain couples TRDV1 to TRDJ1; D unresolved. V lost 1 base and J 2 bases, leaving 26 bases between the germline ends. The germline gives CDR1 TSWWSYY, CDR2 QGS. This CDR3 has 20 residues. CDR3 sequence: CALGERHLFWFDRGTDKLIF. The CDR3, as DNA: TGTGCTCTTGGGGAACGTCACTTGTTCTGGTTTGATAGAGGGACCGATAAACTCATCTTT.

This sequence joins TRDV1 and TRDJ1, with D tentatively TRDD3 (7 bases). The CDR3 spans 21 residues. V was cut by 0 bases and J by 0 bases, with 26 bases left in between. Germline CDR1 is TSWWSYY and CDR2 is QGS. CDR3: CALGELGVLPGGSRYTDKLIF. The CDR3 nucleotides read TGTGCTCTTGGGGAACTAGGGGTCCTACCTGGGGGTTCAAGGTACACCGATAAACTCATCTTT.

The chain joins TRDV1 to TRDJ1; 12 nucleotides agree with TRDD3. The CDR3 runs to 21 residues. Germline V gene sequence: CDR1 TSWWSYY, CDR2 QGS. Germline trimming cut 1 base from V and 4 bases from J; bases unmatched to any gene: 19. CDR3 sequence reads: CALGEPPSSPYWGIPVDKLIF. The DNA of the CDR3 is TGTGCTCTTGGGGAACCTCCTTCCTCTCCCTACTGGGGGATACCCGTCGATAAACTCATCTTT.

This clone is labeled medium-sized. This rearrangement joins TRDV1 to TRDJ2; 9 bases map to TRDD2. Germline V gene sequence: CDR1 TSWWSYY, CDR2 QGS. This CDR3 spans 21 amino acids. The ends lost 3 bases at V and 4 bases at J; junction bases unmatched: 21. CDR3: CALGDPRSLPTTGSRTAQLFF. The CDR3 region has the DNA TGTGCTCTTGGGGACCCCCGATCCCTTCCTACAACTGGGTCGCGGACAGCACAACTCTTCTTT.

The genes are TRDV1 and TRDJ2; D is unresolved. Germline CDR1 TSWWSYY, CDR2 QGS. The CDR3 runs 20 residues. V lost 0 bases to trimming and J lost 5 bases, with 25 bases between them. The CDR3 here is CALGELGRNVLAGFTAQLFF. CDR3 in DNA: TGTGCTCTTGGGGAACTAGGACGGAACGTCCTCGCTGGCTTTACAGCACAACTCTTCTTT.

The chain links TRDV1 to TRDJ1; 8 nucleotides match TRDD3. V shed 0 bases and J 14 bases; nucleotides not matched to a gene: 20. The germline V gene encodes CDR1 TSWWSYY and CDR2 QGS. CDR3 length: 17 residues. In nucleotides, the CDR3 is TGTGCTCTTGGGGAACTGACGTCTGCCTGGTGGGGGATTGGGCTTATCTTT. It codes for CALGELTSAWWGIGLIF.

The chain recombines TRDV1 with TRDJ1; TRDD2 is a possible D gene (5 bases). In germline, CDR1 is TSWWSYY, CDR2 QGS. Trimming shortened V by 2 bases and J by 0 bases, and 19 bases separated the two germline ends. This CDR3 comprises 18 residues. The chain's CDR3 is CALGEGVHPTLYTDKLIF. The CDR3 coding sequence is TGTGCTCTTGGGGAAGGGGTCCACCCTACATTGTACACCGATAAACTCATCTTT.

This clone showed up just a few times. The genes are TRDV1 and TRDJ1; unclear D gene. CDR1 is TSWWSYY, CDR2 QGS, per germline. The CDR3 is 15 amino acids. Trimming pared 1 base from V and 4 bases from J, leaving 13 bases between. The CDR3 sequence: CALGERRRRDDKLIF. The CDR3 DNA reads TGTGCTCTTGGGGAACGACGGCGACGCGACGATAAACTCATCTTT.